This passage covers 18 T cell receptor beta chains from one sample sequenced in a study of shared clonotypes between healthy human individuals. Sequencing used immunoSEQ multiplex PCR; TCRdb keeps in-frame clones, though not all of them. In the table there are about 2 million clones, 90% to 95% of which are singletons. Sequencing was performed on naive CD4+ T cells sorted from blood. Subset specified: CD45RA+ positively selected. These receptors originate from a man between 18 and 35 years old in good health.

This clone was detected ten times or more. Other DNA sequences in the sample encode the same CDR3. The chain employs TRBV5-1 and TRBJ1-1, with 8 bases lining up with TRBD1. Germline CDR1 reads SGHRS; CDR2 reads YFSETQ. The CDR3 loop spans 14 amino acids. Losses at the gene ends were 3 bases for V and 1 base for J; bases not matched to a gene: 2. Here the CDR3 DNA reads TGCGCCAGCAGCTCGACAGGGGCGAACACTGAAGCTTTCTTT. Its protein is CASSSTGANTEAFF. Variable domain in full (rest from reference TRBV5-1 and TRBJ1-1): KAGVTQTPRYLIKTRGQQVTLSCSPISGHRSVSWYQQTPGQGLQFLFEYFSETQRNKGNFPGRFSGRQFSNSRSEMNVSTLELGDSALYLCASSSTGANTEAFFGQGTRLTVV.

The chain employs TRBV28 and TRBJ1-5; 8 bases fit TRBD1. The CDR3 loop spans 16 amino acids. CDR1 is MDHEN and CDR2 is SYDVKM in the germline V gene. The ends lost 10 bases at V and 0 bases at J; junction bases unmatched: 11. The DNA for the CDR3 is TGTGCCATCGGAGGGACAGGACCTTATAGCAATCAGCCCCAGCATTTT. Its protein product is CAIGGTGPYSNQPQHF.

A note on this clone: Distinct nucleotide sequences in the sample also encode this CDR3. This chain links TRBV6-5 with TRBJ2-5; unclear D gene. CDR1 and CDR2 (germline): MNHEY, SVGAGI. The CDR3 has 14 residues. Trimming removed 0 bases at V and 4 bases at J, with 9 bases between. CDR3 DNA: TGTGCCAGCAGTTACTCTATCAATGGAGAGACCCAGTACTTC. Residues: CASSYSINGETQYF.

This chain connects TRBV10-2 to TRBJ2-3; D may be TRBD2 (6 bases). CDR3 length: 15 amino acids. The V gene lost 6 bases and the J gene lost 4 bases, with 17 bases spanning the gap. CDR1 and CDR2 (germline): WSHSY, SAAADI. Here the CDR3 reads CASRRDSGPPDTQYF. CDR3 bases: TGCGCCAGCAGACGGGACTCAGGCCCCCCAGATACGCAGTATTTT.

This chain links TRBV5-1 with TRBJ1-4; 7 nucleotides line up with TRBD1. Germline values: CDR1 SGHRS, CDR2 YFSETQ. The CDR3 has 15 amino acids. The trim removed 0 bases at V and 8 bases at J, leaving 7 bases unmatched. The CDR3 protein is CASSLEFSRGEKLFF. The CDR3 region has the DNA TGCGCCAGCAGCTTGGAATTCAGCAGGGGGGAAAAACTGTTTTTT.

The CDR3 DNA sequence: TGTGCCAGTAGCGGACTCCGGGACAGGGTCTCGGGCTCTGGGGCCAACGTCCTGACTTTC. Translation: CASSGLRDRVSGSGANVLTF. The genes are TRBV19 and TRBJ2-6, with TRBD1 identical over 9 bases. V shed 6 bases, J shed 0 bases, and the junction held 15 bases outside the gene matches. The germline V gene has CDR1 LNHDA and CDR2 SQIVND (reference sequence). The CDR3 has 20 residues.

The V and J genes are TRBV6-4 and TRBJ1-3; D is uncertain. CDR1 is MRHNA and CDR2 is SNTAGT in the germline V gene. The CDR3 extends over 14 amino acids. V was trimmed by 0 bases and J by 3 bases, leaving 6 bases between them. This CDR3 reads CASSDSKGGNTIYF. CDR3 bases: TGTGCCAGCAGTGACTCGAAGGGTGGAAACACCATATATTTT.

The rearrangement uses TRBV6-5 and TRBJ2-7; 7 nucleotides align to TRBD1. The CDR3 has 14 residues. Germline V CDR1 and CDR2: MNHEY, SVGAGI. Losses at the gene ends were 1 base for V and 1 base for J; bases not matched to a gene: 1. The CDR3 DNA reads TGTGCCAGCAGTTACTGGACAGGTTCCTACGAGCAGTACTTC. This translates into CASSYWTGSYEQYF.

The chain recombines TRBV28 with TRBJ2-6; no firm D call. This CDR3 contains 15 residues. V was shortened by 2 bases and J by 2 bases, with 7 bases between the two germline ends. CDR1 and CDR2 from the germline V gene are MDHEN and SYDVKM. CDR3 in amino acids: CASSLSIPGANVLTF. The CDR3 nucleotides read TGTGCCAGCAGTTTAAGTATCCCTGGGGCCAACGTCCTGACTTTC.

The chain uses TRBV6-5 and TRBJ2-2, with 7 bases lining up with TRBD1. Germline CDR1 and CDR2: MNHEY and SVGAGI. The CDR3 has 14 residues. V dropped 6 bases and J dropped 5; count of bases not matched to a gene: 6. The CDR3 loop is CASRRYRGTGELFF. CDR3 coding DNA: TGTGCCAGCAGGCGATACAGGGGAACCGGGGAGCTGTTTTTT.

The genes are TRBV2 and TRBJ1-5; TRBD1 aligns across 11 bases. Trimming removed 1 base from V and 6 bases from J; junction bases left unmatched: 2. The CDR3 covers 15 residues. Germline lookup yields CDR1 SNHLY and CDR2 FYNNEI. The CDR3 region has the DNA TGTGCCAGCAGTGAAGAGGGGACAGGGGGTCAGCCCCAGCATTTT. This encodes CASSEEGTGGQPQHF.

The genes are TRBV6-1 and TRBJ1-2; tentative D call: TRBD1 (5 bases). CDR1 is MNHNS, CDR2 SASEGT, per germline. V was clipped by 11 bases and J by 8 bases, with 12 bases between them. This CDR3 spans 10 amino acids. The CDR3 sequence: CAGGWNGYTF. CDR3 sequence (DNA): TGTGCCGGGGGGTGGAACGGCTACACCTTC.

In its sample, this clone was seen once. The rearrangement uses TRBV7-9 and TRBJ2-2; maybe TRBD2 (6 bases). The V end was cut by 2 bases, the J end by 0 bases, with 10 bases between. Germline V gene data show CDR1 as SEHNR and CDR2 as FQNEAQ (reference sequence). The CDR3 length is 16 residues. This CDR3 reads CASSLRRGPNTGELFF. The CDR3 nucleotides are TGTGCCAGCAGCTTACGGCGGGGACCGAACACCGGGGAGCTGTTTTTT.

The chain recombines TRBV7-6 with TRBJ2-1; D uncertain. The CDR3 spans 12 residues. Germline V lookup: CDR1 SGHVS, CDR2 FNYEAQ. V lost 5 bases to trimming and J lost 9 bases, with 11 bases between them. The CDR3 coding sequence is TGTGCCAGCAGCGGAGACTCGGGTGAGCAGTTCTTC. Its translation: CASSGDSGEQFF.

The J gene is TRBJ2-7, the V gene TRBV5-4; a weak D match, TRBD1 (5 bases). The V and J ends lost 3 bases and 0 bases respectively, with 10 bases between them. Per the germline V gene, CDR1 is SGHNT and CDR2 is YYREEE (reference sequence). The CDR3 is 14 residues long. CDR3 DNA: TGTGCCAGCAGCTCGACAGTGAACTCCTACGAGCAGTACTTC. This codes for CASSSTVNSYEQYF.

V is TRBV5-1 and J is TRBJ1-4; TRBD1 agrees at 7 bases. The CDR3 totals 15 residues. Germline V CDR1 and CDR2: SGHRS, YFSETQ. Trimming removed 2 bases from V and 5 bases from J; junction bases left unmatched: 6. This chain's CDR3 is CASSLPGQLNEKLFF. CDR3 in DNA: TGCGCCAGCAGCTTACCGGGACAGCTAAATGAAAAACTGTTTTTT.

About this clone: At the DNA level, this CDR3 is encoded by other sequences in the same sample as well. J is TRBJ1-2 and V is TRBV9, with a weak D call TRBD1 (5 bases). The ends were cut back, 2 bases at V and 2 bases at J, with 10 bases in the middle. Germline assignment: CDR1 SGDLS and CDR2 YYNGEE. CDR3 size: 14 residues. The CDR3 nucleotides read TGTGCCAGCAGCGTGGGCAGGGCCAACTATGGCTACACCTTC. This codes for CASSVGRANYGYTF.

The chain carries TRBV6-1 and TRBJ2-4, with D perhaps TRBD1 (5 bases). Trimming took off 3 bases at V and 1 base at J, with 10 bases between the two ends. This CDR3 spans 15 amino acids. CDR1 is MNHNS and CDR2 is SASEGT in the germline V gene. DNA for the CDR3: TGTGCCAGCAGTGACATCAGGGTGGCCAAAAACATTCAGTACTTC. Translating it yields CASSDIRVAKNIQYF.